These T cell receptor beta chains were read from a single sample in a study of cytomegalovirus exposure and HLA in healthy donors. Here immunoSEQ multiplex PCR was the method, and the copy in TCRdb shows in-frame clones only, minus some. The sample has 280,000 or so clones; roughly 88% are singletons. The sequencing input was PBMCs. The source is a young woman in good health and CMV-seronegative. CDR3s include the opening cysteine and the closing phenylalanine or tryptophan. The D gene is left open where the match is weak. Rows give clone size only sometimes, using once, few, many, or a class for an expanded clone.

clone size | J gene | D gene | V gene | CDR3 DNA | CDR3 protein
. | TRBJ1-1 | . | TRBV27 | TGTGCCAGCAGTTCCCTCGTTTCGTGGGCAGCTTTCTTT | CASSSLVSWAAFF
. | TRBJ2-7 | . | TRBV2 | TGTGCCAGCAAATACAACCAGGGTCCCTACGAGCAGTACTTC | CASKYNQGPYEQYF
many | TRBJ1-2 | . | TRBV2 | TGTGCCAGCAGTGGACTCGCAGGGGTTAGCGGCTACACCTTC | CASSGLAGVSGYTF
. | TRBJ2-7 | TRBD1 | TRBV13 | TGTGCCAGCAGCTTAACGGTCAGGGGGTTCTACGAGCAGTACTTC | CASSLTVRGFYEQYF
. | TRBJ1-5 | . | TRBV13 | TGTGCCAGCAGCCAGGGGCAAAATCAGCCCCAGCATTTT | CASSQGQNQPQHF
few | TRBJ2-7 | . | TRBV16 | TGTGCCAGCAGCCAATACAACGAGCAGTACTTC | CASSQYNEQYF
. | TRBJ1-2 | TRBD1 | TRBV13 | TGTGCCAGCAGCTACCGTCCAGGGGACAGACGTGGCTACACCTTC | CASSYRPGDRRGYTF
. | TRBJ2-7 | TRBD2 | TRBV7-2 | TGTGCCAGCAGTACCTCTAGCGGGACCGCCTACGAGCAGTACTTC | CASSTSSGTAYEQYF
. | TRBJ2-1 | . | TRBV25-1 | TGTGCCAGCAGTGGGGAGTCTCGCTCCTACAATGAGCAGTTCTTC | CASSGESRSYNEQFF
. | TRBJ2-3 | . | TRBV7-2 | TGTGCCAGCAGCTCCCAGCGCGGCAGGGGATCCCAAAGCACGCAGTATTTT | CASSSQRGRGSQSTQYF
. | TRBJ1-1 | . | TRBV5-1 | TGCGCCAGCAGCTTTCTGGGGGGTTCACCGAACACTGAAGCTTTCTTT | CASSFLGGSPNTEAFF